This T cell receptor beta chain was observed in a study of HIV-infected patients and healthy controls. The CDR3 is 18 amino acids. J gave up 4 bases and V 4 bases, and 13 bases lay outside the gene matches. Each CDR3 protein is one row after TCRdb ran MiXCR on the 5' RACE reads. The table records about 64,000 distinct CDR3 sequences, less than 20% of them present only once. Sequenced: CD4+ T cells from blood. The receptor was derived from a human donor in good health. This chain connects TRBV12-3 or TRBV12-4 to TRBJ2-1, with 10 bases matching TRBD2. The CDR3 loop is CASSSHGRLAGEYNEQFF. Written as DNA, the CDR3 is TGTGCCAGCAGTTCCCACGGTCGGCTAGCGGGAGAATACAATGAGCAGTTCTTC.